Listed below are T cell receptor beta chains from one sample, sequenced in a study of blood T cell repertoires in COVID-19. Here immunoSEQ multiplex PCR was the method, and the copy in TCRdb shows in-frame clones only, minus some. In the table there are approximately 90,000 clones, about 79% of which are singletons. Sequences were obtained from peripheral blood. These receptors came from a man aged 60 to 75 with acute or convalescent COVID-19. CDR3s include the opening cysteine and the closing phenylalanine or tryptophan. Each record gives: CDR3 protein, CDR3 DNA, clone size, D gene, V gene, J gene, CDR3 length. D genes are given only for firm matches. Only some rows state a clone size, as once, few, many or a class for expanded clones.

CDR3: CASSKTRTSGGYEQFF
DNA: TGTGCCAGTAGTAAAACCCGGACTAGCGGGGGTTATGAGCAGTTCTTC
size: -
D: TRBD2
V: TRBV19
J: TRBJ2-1
length: 16

CDR3: CASTPKLQGGAYGYTF
DNA: TGTGCCAGCACCCCCAAGTTACAGGGGGGGGCCTATGGCTACACCTTC
size: -
D: TRBD1
V: TRBV28
J: TRBJ1-2
length: 16

CDR3: CASSLGHNYGYTF
DNA: TGTGCCAGCAGTTTGGGCCATAACTATGGCTACACCTTC
size: -
D: -
V: TRBV12-3/TRBV12-4
J: TRBJ1-2
length: 13

CDR3: CASSPTLDRATEAFF
DNA: TGTGCCAGCAGCCCGACACTGGACAGGGCCACTGAAGCTTTCTTT
size: -
D: TRBD1
V: TRBV5-4
J: TRBJ1-1
length: 15

CDR3: CASSQDGGPRNIQYF
DNA: TGTGCCAGCAGCCAAGACGGGGGGCCCAGGAACATTCAGTACTTC
size: -
D: -
V: TRBV3-1/TRBV3-2
J: TRBJ2-4
length: 15

CDR3: CASNLSQYF
DNA: TGCGCCAGCAACCTAAGCCAGTATTTT
size: -
D: -
V: TRBV4-3
J: TRBJ2-3
length: 9

CDR3: CASSPTGLTYEQYF
DNA: TGCGCCAGCAGCCCGACAGGGTTAACCTACGAGCAGTACTTC
size: -
D: TRBD1
V: TRBV4-3
J: TRBJ2-7
length: 14

CDR3: CASSVEGQDNSPLHF
DNA: TGTGCCAGCAGCGTAGAAGGACAGGATAATTCACCCCTCCACTTT
size: -
D: TRBD1
V: TRBV9
J: TRBJ1-6
length: 15

CDR3: CASSQSGGGAVDEQFF
DNA: TGCGCCAGCAGCCAAAGCGGCGGGGGGGCCGTCGATGAGCAGTTCTTC
size: -
D: TRBD2
V: TRBV4-1
J: TRBJ2-1
length: 16

CDR3: CASSDRGPQPQHF
DNA: TGTGCCAGCAGTGACAGGGGGCCTCAGCCCCAGCATTTT
size: -
D: TRBD1
V: TRBV6-1
J: TRBJ1-5
length: 13

CDR3: CASSPSLLAGSKTDTQYF
DNA: TGTGCCAGCAGCCCAAGCCTACTAGCGGGTAGTAAGACAGATACGCAGTATTTT
size: once
D: TRBD2
V: TRBV14
J: TRBJ2-3
length: 18

CDR3: CSGGTEYGYTF
DNA: TGCAGCGGGGGGACAGAATATGGCTACACCTTC
size: -
D: TRBD1
V: TRBV29-1
J: TRBJ1-2
length: 11

CDR3: CASSYYSGGSYNEQFF
DNA: TGCGCCAGCAGCTACTACTCCGGGGGCTCCTACAATGAGCAGTTCTTC
size: -
D: -
V: TRBV5-1
J: TRBJ2-1
length: 16

CDR3: CASSYKTGSAKNIQYF
DNA: TGTGCCAGCAGCTACAAGACTGGGTCGGCCAAAAACATTCAGTACTTC
size: -
D: -
V: TRBV5-4
J: TRBJ2-4
length: 16

CDR3: CAISAGAGALGNQPQHF
DNA: TGTGCCATCAGTGCCGGGGCAGGGGCGTTGGGCAATCAGCCCCAGCATTTT
size: -
D: -
V: TRBV10-3
J: TRBJ1-5
length: 17

CDR3: CASSETGRVYSNQPQHF
DNA: TGTGCCAGTAGTGAGACAGGGAGAGTTTATAGCAATCAGCCCCAGCATTTT
size: -
D: TRBD1
V: TRBV19
J: TRBJ1-5
length: 17

CDR3: CASSHMTGIMGTEAFF
DNA: TGCGCCAGCAGCCACATGACAGGAATTATGGGCACTGAAGCTTTCTTT
size: -
D: -
V: TRBV4-1
J: TRBJ1-1
length: 16

CDR3: CASSNPTLRDSEETQYF
DNA: TGTGCCAGCAGCAACCCTACGCTTCGGGACAGTGAAGAGACCCAGTACTTC
size: -
D: TRBD1
V: TRBV7-9
J: TRBJ2-5
length: 17

CDR3: CASRRQGEAGELFF
DNA: TGCGCCAGCAGACGACAGGGAGAGGCCGGGGAGCTGTTTTTT
size: -
D: TRBD1
V: TRBV4-1
J: TRBJ2-2
length: 14

CDR3: CASSYGRGATQETQYF
DNA: TGTGCCAGCAGTTACGGGCGGGGCGCGACCCAAGAGACCCAGTACTTC
size: once
D: -
V: TRBV6-5
J: TRBJ2-5
length: 16

CDR3: CASSAPGRNQPQHF
DNA: TGTGCCAGCAGCGCACCAGGCAGAAATCAGCCCCAGCATTTT
size: -
D: -
V: TRBV9
J: TRBJ1-5
length: 14

CDR3: CASSWRGDYEFF
DNA: TGTGCCAGCAGCTGGAGGGGGGACTATGAGTTCTTC
size: -
D: -
V: TRBV7-2
J: TRBJ2-1
length: 12

CDR3: CASSVGAGGRNTEAFF
DNA: TGTGCCAGCAGCGTAGGGGCGGGGGGCAGGAACACTGAAGCTTTCTTT
size: -
D: -
V: TRBV7-9
J: TRBJ1-1
length: 16

CDR3: CASSFASGGRYNEQFF
DNA: TGTGCCAGCAGCTTCGCTAGCGGGGGCAGGTACAATGAGCAGTTCTTC
size: -
D: TRBD2
V: TRBV7-3
J: TRBJ2-1
length: 16

CDR3: CASNAQAFDGYTF
DNA: TGTGCCAGCAACGCACAGGCCTTCGATGGCTACACCTTC
size: -
D: -
V: TRBV28
J: TRBJ1-2
length: 13

CDR3: CASSPPRTSGGHYSYEQYF
DNA: TGTGCCAGCAGCCCACCACGGACTAGCGGGGGGCACTACTCCTACGAGCAGTACTTC
size: -
D: TRBD2
V: TRBV5-6
J: TRBJ2-7
length: 19

CDR3: CASRRDSTLETQYF
DNA: TGTGCCAGTAGGCGTGACAGCACTCTAGAGACCCAGTACTTC
size: -
D: -
V: TRBV19
J: TRBJ2-5
length: 14

CDR3: CASYRAGDRGYTF
DNA: TGTGCCAGCTACCGGGCGGGGGACCGGGGCTACACCTTC
size: -
D: -
V: TRBV6-5
J: TRBJ1-2
length: 13

CDR3: CASSIGDSEAFF
DNA: TGTGCCAGCAGCATTGGGGACAGTGAAGCTTTCTTT
size: -
D: TRBD1
V: TRBV9
J: TRBJ1-1
length: 12